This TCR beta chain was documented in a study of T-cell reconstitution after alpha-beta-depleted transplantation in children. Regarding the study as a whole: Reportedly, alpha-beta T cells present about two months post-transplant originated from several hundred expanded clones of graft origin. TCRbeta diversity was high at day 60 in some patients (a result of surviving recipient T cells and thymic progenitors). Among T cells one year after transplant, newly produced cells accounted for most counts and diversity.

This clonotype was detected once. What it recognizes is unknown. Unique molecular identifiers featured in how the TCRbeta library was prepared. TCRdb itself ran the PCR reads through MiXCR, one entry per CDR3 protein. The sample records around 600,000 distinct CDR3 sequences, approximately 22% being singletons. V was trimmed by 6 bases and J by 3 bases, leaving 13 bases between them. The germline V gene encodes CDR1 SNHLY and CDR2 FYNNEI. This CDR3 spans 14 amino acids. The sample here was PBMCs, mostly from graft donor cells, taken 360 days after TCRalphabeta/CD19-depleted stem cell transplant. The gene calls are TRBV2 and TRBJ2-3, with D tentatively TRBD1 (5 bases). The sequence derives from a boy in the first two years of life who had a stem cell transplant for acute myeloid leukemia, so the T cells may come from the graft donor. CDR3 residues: CASSPRVTTDTQYF. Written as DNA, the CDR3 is TGTGCCAGCAGCCCCAGGGTCACGACAGATACGCAGTATTTT.